The source of this T cell receptor beta chain is a study of early T cells in non-severe SARS-CoV-2 infection. Study summary: The authors sequenced bulk RNA from unsorted whole blood, leaving chains unpaired. Study-level results: VDJdb matches were skewed toward anti-spike CD8 T cell responses.

The CDR3 loop spans 16 amino acids. Unmatched junction bases numbered 5, after V lost 1 base and J lost 2 bases. Worth noting for this clonotype: What it binds is not known.

The library protocol tagged individual cDNA molecules with unique molecular identifiers. One entry per CDR3 protein results from TCRdb running MiXCR on the 5' RACE reads. The table records 65,000 to 70,000 distinct CDR3 sequences, 9.5% to 15% of them present only once. This TCR came from an adult who was a healthcare worker with PCR-confirmed SARS-CoV-2 infection or an uninfected control (not recorded which). The sequenced sample consisted of whole blood. J is TRBJ2-3 and V is TRBV23-1; 8 nucleotides line up with TRBD2. TRBV23-1 is marked as an open reading frame, function uncertain. The CDR3 reads CASSQLTSEDTDTQYF. For the CDR3, the DNA is TGCGCCAGCAGTCAATTGACTAGCGAGGACACAGATACGCAGTATTTT.